The 29 T cell receptor beta chains presented below share a single source sample, sequenced in a study of neurological immune-mediated disorders. TCRdb processed the 5' RACE reads anew with MiXCR; each CDR3 protein has one entry. The table has roughly 100,000 distinct CDR3 sequences, roughly 3.5% seen once. What was sequenced was PBMCs. The source is a woman under 30 with multiple sclerosis.

This clonotype was detected many times. This chain uses TRBV15 with TRBJ2-3, with 15 bases that match TRBD2. The CDR3 consists of 19 residues. Unmatched junction bases numbered 12, after V lost 5 bases and J lost 3 bases. Looked up from germline, CDR1 is LNHNV and CDR2 is YYDKDF (reference sequence). The CDR3 protein is CATSPPRGTSGGLTDTQYF. The CDR3 nucleotides are TGTGCCACCAGCCCCCCGCGGGGGACTAGCGGGGGGTTGACAGATACGCAGTATTTT.

The sample holds many counts of this clonotype. This rearrangement joins TRBV20-1 to TRBJ2-1; 10 nucleotides align to TRBD2. V lost 5 bases and J lost 3; bases outside the gene matches: 7. Germline CDR1 DFQATT, CDR2 SNEGSKA (reference sequence). The CDR3 covers 15 residues. The CDR3 sequence is CSASRAGGLYNEQFF. CDR3 coding DNA: TGCAGTGCTTCCCGAGCGGGGGGGCTCTACAATGAGCAGTTCTTC.

This clonotype was detected ten times or more. This chain joins TRBV6-2 or TRBV6-3 and TRBJ1-1; TRBD1 is a possible D gene (6 bases). This CDR3 has 16 amino acids. Trimming cost V 5 bases and J 1 base, with 17 bases left between them. CDR1 MNHEY and CDR2 SVGEGT come from the germline V gene. The CDR3 loop reads CASSTAQGGGNTEAFF. The CDR3 DNA reads as TGTGCCAGCAGTACGGCACAGGGTGGAGGGAACACTGAAGCTTTCTTT.

This clonotype has more than one count but fewer than ten. The chain links TRBV12-3 or TRBV12-4 to TRBJ1-5, with 8 bases identical to TRBD1. The length of the CDR3 is 15 residues. V shed 6 bases, J shed 5 bases, and the junction held 9 bases outside the gene matches. The CDR3 sequence: CASSLDRGRYQPQHF. CDR3 nucleotide sequence: TGTGCCAGCAGCCTCGACAGGGGCAGGTATCAGCCCCAGCATTTT.

This clonotype was seen at least ten times. This sequence joins TRBV5-1 and TRBJ1-1; D unresolved. Trimming shortened V by 7 bases and J by 6 bases, and 13 bases separated the two germline ends. Germline V gene sequence: CDR1 SGHRS, CDR2 YFSETQ. The CDR3 totals 12 residues. This CDR3 reads CASFDGGAEAFF. The CDR3, as DNA: TGCGCCAGCTTCGACGGTGGAGCTGAAGCTTTCTTT.

Many counts were recorded for this clonotype. V and J are TRBV7-2 and TRBJ1-2, with D uncertain. Germline loops: CDR1 SGHTA, CDR2 FQGNSA. Trimming pared 4 bases from V and 6 bases from J, leaving 18 bases between. The CDR3 has 15 amino acids. CDR3 sequence reads: CASSYRDPRSDGYTF. The CDR3 DNA follows: TGTGCCAGCAGCTACCGTGACCCCCGGTCGGATGGCTACACCTTC.

This clonotype appeared many times. The J gene is TRBJ2-1, the V gene TRBV12-3 or TRBV12-4; 13 nucleotides agree with TRBD2. After removal of 5 bases from V and 7 bases from J, the junction contained 8 bases not matched to a gene. This CDR3 is built from 16 residues. The CDR3 sequence is CASSPTLAGGGNEQFF. For the CDR3, the DNA is TGTGCCAGCAGTCCAACACTAGCGGGAGGGGGAAATGAGCAGTTCTTC.

This clonotype was recorded at least ten times. The rearrangement links TRBV5-1 to TRBJ2-7, with D possibly matching TRBD2 (5 bases). V gave up 2 bases and J gave up 0 bases, with 9 bases separating them. Germline values: CDR1 SGHRS, CDR2 YFSETQ. CDR3 length equals 14 residues. The CDR3 sequence is CASSFGLDSYEQYF. The CDR3 DNA follows: TGCGCCAGCAGCTTCGGACTTGACTCCTACGAGCAGTACTTC.

This clonotype was counted ten times or more. The chain joins TRBV7-2 to TRBJ1-2, with TRBD1 matching 9 bases. The CDR3 runs 17 residues. CDR1 SGHTA and CDR2 FQGNSA come from the germline V gene. Trimming took 3 bases from V and 6 from J; bases not matched to a gene: 14. The CDR3 protein is CASSFRLTRDREDGYTF. The CDR3, as DNA: TGTGCCAGCAGCTTCCGACTCACCCGGGACAGGGAAGATGGCTACACCTTC.

This clonotype has a count of ten or more. J is TRBJ1-1 and V is TRBV27, with no clear D. Germline-derived CDR1 and CDR2 are MNHEY and SMNVEV (reference sequence). The germline V and J ends were trimmed by 6 bases and 11 bases, with 19 bases remaining between them. The CDR3 is 13 residues long. CDR3 DNA: TGTGCCAGCAGCCGTGTCGGAAGCTCTCGGGCTTTCTTT. Amino acids: CASSRVGSSRAFF.

This clonotype was seen repeatedly, ten times or more. The chain is built from TRBV5-1 and TRBJ2-7; D may correspond to TRBD1 or TRBD2 (5 bases each). With 4 bases removed from V and 5 bases from J, the gap between germline ends came to 16 bases. The CDR3 has 14 residues. Germline V CDR1 and CDR2: SGHRS, YFSETQ. Here the CDR3 reads CASSEGTRTDEQYF. CDR3 sequence (DNA): TGCGCCAGCAGCGAGGGGACGAGGACCGACGAGCAGTACTTC. Full variable domain (remainder filled in from reference TRBV5-1 and TRBJ2-7): KAGVTQTPRYLIKTRGQQVTLSCSPISGHRSVSWYQQTPGQGLQFLFEYFSETQRNKGNFPGRFSGRQFSNSRSEMNVSTLELGDSALYLCASSEGTRTDEQYFGPGTRLTVT.

This clonotype was observed a handful of times. The chain links TRBV2 to TRBJ1-4; 9 positions agree with TRBD1. The germline V gene has CDR1 SNHLY and CDR2 FYNNEI. CDR3 length equals 14 residues. The trim removed 5 bases at V and 6 bases at J, leaving 4 bases unmatched. The DNA for the CDR3 is TGTGCCAGCAGTCGACAGGGGGAATATGAAAAACTGTTTTTT. Translating gives CASSRQGEYEKLFF.

This clonotype showed up many times. The V and J genes are TRBV6-6 and TRBJ1-3, with no clear D. The V end lost 4 bases, the J end lost 0 bases, and 7 bases lay between the germline ends. The germline V gene has CDR1 MNHNY and CDR2 SVGAGI (reference sequence). There are 14 residues in the CDR3. The CDR3 DNA reads TGTGCCAGCAGTTCGGCCCCCTCTGGAAACACCATATATTTT. Its protein product is CASSSAPSGNTIYF.

This chain uses TRBV2 with TRBJ2-1; TRBD2 matches 9 bases. Germline lookup yields CDR1 SNHLY and CDR2 FYNNEI. V shed 5 bases, J shed 6 bases, and the junction held 8 bases outside the gene matches. The CDR3 runs 15 residues. CDR3 sequence reads: CASSPGLAGSNEQFF. CDR3 bases: TGTGCCAGCAGTCCCGGGCTAGCGGGATCCAATGAGCAGTTCTTC.

This clonotype showed up many times. CDR3 in DNA: TGTGCCAGCAGACCTAGCGGGGAAGCCAAAAACATTCAGTACTTC. Its translation is CASRPSGEAKNIQYF. This chain uses TRBV6-5 with TRBJ2-4; 9 nucleotides match TRBD2. The CDR3 totals 15 residues. J gave up 0 bases and V 6 bases, and 3 bases lay outside the gene matches. CDR1 is MNHEY, CDR2 SVGAGI, per germline.

In this sample, this clonotype turned up many times. CDR3: CASSALAGTSDTQYF. Here the CDR3 DNA reads TGTGCCAGCAGCGCCCTAGCGGGAACGTCAGATACGCAGTATTTT. The chain couples TRBV3-1 to TRBJ2-3; TRBD2 matches at 9 bases. Germline trimming cut 5 bases from V and 4 bases from J; bases unmatched to any gene: 7. This CDR3 has 15 residues. The germline gives CDR1 LGHDT, CDR2 YNNKEL (reference sequence).

This clonotype was seen at least ten times. The chain has TRBV5-1 and TRBJ2-3; 11 nucleotides agree with TRBD1. The CDR3 runs 16 residues. Per germline, CDR1 SGHRS and CDR2 YFSETQ. Trimming removed 4 bases from V and 4 bases from J; junction bases left unmatched: 8. This chain's CDR3 is CASSGTTGQGADTQYF. Written as DNA, the CDR3 is TGCGCCAGCAGCGGGACAACGGGACAGGGGGCAGATACGCAGTATTTT. Variable domain in full (rest from reference TRBV5-1 and TRBJ2-3): KAGVTQTPRYLIKTRGQQVTLSCSPISGHRSVSWYQQTPGQGLQFLFEYFSETQRNKGNFPGRFSGRQFSNSRSEMNVSTLELGDSALYLCASSGTTGQGADTQYFGPGTRLTVL.

This clonotype has ten or more counts. The chain uses TRBV7-9 and TRBJ2-7, with TRBD2 identical over 9 bases. Germline lookup yields CDR1 SEHNR and CDR2 FQNEAQ (reference sequence). Unmatched junction bases numbered 6, after V lost 2 bases and J lost 1 base. The CDR3 is 16 residues long. The chain's CDR3 is CASSLPGGRGSYEQYF. Written as DNA, the CDR3 is TGTGCCAGCAGCTTACCGGGCGGGAGGGGATCCTACGAGCAGTACTTC.

The table lists this clonotype with many counts. This chain connects TRBV6-5 to TRBJ2-7; tentative D call: TRBD2 (5 bases). Trimming pared 0 bases from V and 3 bases from J, leaving 15 bases between. Germline CDR1 and CDR2: MNHEY and SVGAGI. CDR3 length: 16 residues. This CDR3 reads CASSYSMAYGSYEQYF. In nucleotides, the CDR3 is TGTGCCAGCAGTTACTCGATGGCGTATGGGAGCTACGAGCAGTACTTC.

This clonotype has ten or more counts. The chain employs TRBV7-8 and TRBJ2-5; 13 bases agree with TRBD2. With 6 bases clipped from V and 5 bases from J, the junction kept 6 bases outside the gene matches. Germline CDR1 reads SGHVS; CDR2 reads FQNEAQ. The CDR3 contains 15 residues. CDR3 region: CASSFTSGGGETQYF. CDR3 sequence (DNA): TGTGCCAGCAGTTTTACTAGCGGGGGGGGCGAGACCCAGTACTTC.

This chain connects TRBV20-1 to TRBJ2-1; possibly TRBD2 for D (6 bases). Germline-derived CDR1 and CDR2 are DFQATT and SNEGSKA (reference sequence). The CDR3 loop spans 17 amino acids. V lost 0 bases to trimming and J lost 4 bases, with 19 bases between them. CDR3 region: CSARDASGELTYNEQFF. The CDR3 DNA is TGCAGTGCTAGAGATGCCTCGGGGGAGTTAACATACAATGAGCAGTTCTTC.

The J gene is TRBJ1-5, the V gene TRBV27; no clear D gene. The CDR3 has 14 residues. Trimming removed 5 bases at V and 0 bases at J, with 8 bases between. Germline-derived CDR1 and CDR2 are MNHEY and SMNVEV (reference sequence). Here the CDR3 DNA reads TGTGCCAGCAGTCCGCAGATTAGCAATCAGCCCCAGCATTTT. This translates into CASSPQISNQPQHF.

Points on this clonotype: Since a much larger clone is just one base distant, this may be a read error. The chain links TRBV4-1 to TRBJ2-1; TRBD1 agrees at 9 bases. The germline V gene encodes CDR1 MGHRA and CDR2 YSYEKL. This CDR3 is 14 amino acids long. CDR3 region: CANSQLDRGNEQFF. The CDR3 DNA follows: TGCGCCAACAGCCAACTGGACAGGGGCAATGAGCAGTTCTTC.

This clonotype was observed at least ten times. J is TRBJ2-3 and V is TRBV20-1; TRBD1 matches 10 bases. This CDR3 comprises 14 residues. Per germline, CDR1 DFQATT and CDR2 SNEGSKA (reference sequence). Unmatched junction bases numbered 4, after V lost 6 bases and J lost 1 base. The CDR3 loop is CSALGTGGTDTQYF. CDR3 bases: TGCAGTGCACTTGGGACAGGGGGCACAGATACGCAGTATTTT.

This clonotype occurred many times. The V call is TRBV5-1, the J call TRBJ1-5; TRBD1 might be the D (6 bases). The CDR3 covers 15 residues. Germline V gene sequence: CDR1 SGHRS, CDR2 YFSETQ. With 0 bases removed from V and 4 bases from J, the gap between germline ends came to 11 bases. CDR3 nucleotide sequence: TGCGCCAGCAGCTTGGAGGACAGCATGAATCAGCCCCAGCATTTT. Residues: CASSLEDSMNQPQHF.

Ten or more counts support this clonotype. The chain combines TRBV5-1 with TRBJ2-1; 8 bases are a match to TRBD2. Per the germline V gene, CDR1 is SGHRS and CDR2 is YFSETQ. The ends lost 5 bases at V and 9 bases at J; junction bases unmatched: 16. This CDR3 spans 16 amino acids. The CDR3 region has the DNA TGCGCCAGCAGTCCGAACCCCGGGACTAGTAGTAGTGAGCAGTTCTTC. Protein: CASSPNPGTSSSEQFF.

This clonotype was counted many times. V gene TRBV25-1 combines with J gene TRBJ2-3, with 9 positions matching TRBD1. In germline, CDR1 is MGHDK, CDR2 SYGVNS. Losses at the gene ends were 5 bases for V and 6 bases for J; bases not matched to a gene: 6. The CDR3 has 14 amino acids. CDR3 in DNA: TGTGCCAGCAGTACAGGGGGCGCGGTGGATACGCAGTATTTT. Translated, it gives CASSTGGAVDTQYF. The complete variable domain, with remaining parts taken from reference TRBV25-1 and TRBJ2-3, reads EADIYQTPRYLVIGTGKKITLECSQTMGHDKMYWYQQDPGMELHLIHYSYGVNSTEKGDLSSESTVSRIRTEHFPLTLESARPSHTSQYLCASSTGGAVDTQYFGPGTRLTVL.

There are many counts of this clonotype. The chain employs TRBV5-1 and TRBJ2-1; D is unresolved. Trimming stripped 4 bases from V and 9 bases from J, with 17 bases between. The V gene's germline CDR1 is SGHRS and CDR2 YFSETQ. The CDR3 contains 14 residues. CDR3 protein: CASSLDNPLSEQFF. DNA for the CDR3: TGCGCCAGCAGCCTTGACAATCCCCTCAGTGAGCAGTTCTTC.

Ten or more counts support this clonotype. The chain joins TRBV7-2 to TRBJ2-5, with 11 positions matching TRBD1. V lost 5 bases and J lost 4; bases outside the gene matches: 9. Germline V CDR1 and CDR2: SGHTA, FQGNSA. This CDR3 spans 16 amino acids. CDR3 sequence: CASSTNGQGARETQYF. DNA of the CDR3: TGTGCCAGCAGCACAAACGGACAGGGGGCGCGAGAGACCCAGTACTTC.